This T cell receptor beta chain appears in the sequencing data of a study of CD8+ T cells in alopecia areata. Sequencing relied on a cDNA template that was reverse transcribed from extracted RNA. Here immunoSEQ multiplex PCR was the method, and the copy in TCRdb shows in-frame clones only, minus some. The repertoire includes 150,000 to 200,000 clones, roughly 65% of them detected once, and around 0.91% sits in the top ten. Indicated treatment: oral pan-JAK inhibitor, 5-10 mg twice daily. This CDR3 has 14 amino acids. From germline, CDR1 is MGHDK and CDR2 SYGVNS. The V end was cut by 5 bases, the J end by 5 bases, with 13 bases between.

This chain uses TRBV25-1 with TRBJ1-5; no clear D gene. This sequence originates from a human donor with alopecia areata. The material was CD4+ T cells sorted from blood, obtained at week 4, from a patient treated with tofacitinib. CDR3 in amino acids: CASSTSGTYQPQHF. The DNA for the CDR3 is TGTGCCAGCAGTACCTCGGGAACCTATCAGCCCCAGCATTTT.